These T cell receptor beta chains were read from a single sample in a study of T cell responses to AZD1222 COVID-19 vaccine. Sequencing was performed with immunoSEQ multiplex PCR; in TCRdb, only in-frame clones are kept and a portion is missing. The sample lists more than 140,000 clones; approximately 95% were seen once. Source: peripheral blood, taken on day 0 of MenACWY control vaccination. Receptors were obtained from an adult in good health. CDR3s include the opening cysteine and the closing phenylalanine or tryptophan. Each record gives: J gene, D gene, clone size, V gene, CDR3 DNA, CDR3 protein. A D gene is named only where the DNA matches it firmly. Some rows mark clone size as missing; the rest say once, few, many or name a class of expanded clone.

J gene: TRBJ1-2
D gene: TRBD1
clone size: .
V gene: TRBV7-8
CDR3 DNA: TGTGCCAGCAGCTCCATTCCAGGGGGGGACGTAGGTGGCTACACCTTC
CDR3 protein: CASSSIPGGDVGGYTF

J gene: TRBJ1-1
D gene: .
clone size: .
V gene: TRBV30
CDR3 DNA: TGTGCCTGGAGTGTACGAGCGCCAAAGAGAACGAACACTGAAGCTTTCTTT
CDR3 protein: CAWSVRAPKRTNTEAFF

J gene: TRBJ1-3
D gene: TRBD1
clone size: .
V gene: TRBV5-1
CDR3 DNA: TGCGCCAGCAGCTTTGACAGGGGGAGTGGAAACACCATATATTTT
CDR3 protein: CASSFDRGSGNTIYF

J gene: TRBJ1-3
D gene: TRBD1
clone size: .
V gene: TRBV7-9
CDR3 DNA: TGTGCCAGCAGCTTAAGGGACAGGGATCGAAACACCATATATTTT
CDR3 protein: CASSLRDRDRNTIYF

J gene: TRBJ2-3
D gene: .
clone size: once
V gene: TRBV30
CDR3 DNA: TGTGCCTGGGACCACACAGATACGCAGTATTTT
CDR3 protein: CAWDHTDTQYF

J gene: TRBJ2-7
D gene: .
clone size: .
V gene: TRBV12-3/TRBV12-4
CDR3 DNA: TGTGCCAGCAGTTTAAGTCCGAATTACGAGCAGTACTTC
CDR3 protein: CASSLSPNYEQYF

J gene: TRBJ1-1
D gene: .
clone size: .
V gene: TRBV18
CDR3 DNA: TGTGCCAGCTCCCCCGGGGGGGCTCGGAACACTGAAGCTTTCTTT
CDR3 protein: CASSPGGARNTEAFF

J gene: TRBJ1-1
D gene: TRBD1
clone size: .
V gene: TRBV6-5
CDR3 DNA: TGTGCCAGCAGAGACACAGGGGCTGGTGAAGCTTTCTTT
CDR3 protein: CASRDTGAGEAFF

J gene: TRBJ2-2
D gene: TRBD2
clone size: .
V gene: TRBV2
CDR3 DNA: TGTGCCAGCACCGGGACTATAGGAACCGGGGAGCTGTTTTTT
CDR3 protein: CASTGTIGTGELFF

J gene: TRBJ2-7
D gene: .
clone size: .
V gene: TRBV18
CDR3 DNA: TGTGCCAGCTCACAGACAGCGGAATCCTACGAGCAGTACTTC
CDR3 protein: CASSQTAESYEQYF

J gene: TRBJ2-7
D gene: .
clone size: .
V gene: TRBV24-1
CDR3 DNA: TGTGCCACCAGTGGGGCGGAAGCCTACGAGCAGTACTTC
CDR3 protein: CATSGAEAYEQYF

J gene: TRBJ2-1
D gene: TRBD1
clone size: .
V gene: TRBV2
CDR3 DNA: TGTGCCAGCAGGCTCGGACAGGGGGAAGTGAATGAGCAGTTCTTC
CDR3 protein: CASRLGQGEVNEQFF

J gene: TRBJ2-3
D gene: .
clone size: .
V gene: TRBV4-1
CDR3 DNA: TGCGCCAGCAGCCAAGATGGCCTAGAGGCGCAGTATTTT
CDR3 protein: CASSQDGLEAQYF

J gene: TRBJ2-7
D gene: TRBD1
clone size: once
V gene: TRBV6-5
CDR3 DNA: TGTGCCAGCTCGACAGGGGGAAGCTACGAGCAGTACTTC
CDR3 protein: CASSTGGSYEQYF

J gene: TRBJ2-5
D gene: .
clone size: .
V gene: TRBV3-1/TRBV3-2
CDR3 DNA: TGTGCCAGCAGCCAAGGGGACCAACCCTCTCGGGGCCAGTACTTC
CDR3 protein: CASSQGDQPSRGQYF

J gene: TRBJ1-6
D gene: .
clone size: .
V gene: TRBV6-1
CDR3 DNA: TGTGCCAGCAGTTCCGACAGGAATTCACCCCTCCACTTT
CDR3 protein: CASSSDRNSPLHF

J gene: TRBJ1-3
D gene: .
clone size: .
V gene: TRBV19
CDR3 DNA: TGTGCCAGTAGTGGGGTCTCTGGAAACACCATATATTTT
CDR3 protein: CASSGVSGNTIYF

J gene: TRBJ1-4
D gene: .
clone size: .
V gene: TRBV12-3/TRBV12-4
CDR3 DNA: TGTGCCAGCAATTTGGGGCTAAATGAAAAACTGTTTTTT
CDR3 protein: CASNLGLNEKLFF

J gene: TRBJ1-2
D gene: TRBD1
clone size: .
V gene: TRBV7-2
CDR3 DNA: TGTGCCAGCAGCTCCGACAGGGGGGCCTACTATGGCTACACCTTC
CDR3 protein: CASSSDRGAYYGYTF

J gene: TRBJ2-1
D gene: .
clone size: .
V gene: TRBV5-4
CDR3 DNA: TGTGCCAGCAGCTTCCCCGGGACTCCTGCCGGCAATGAGCAGTTCTTC
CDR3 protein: CASSFPGTPAGNEQFF

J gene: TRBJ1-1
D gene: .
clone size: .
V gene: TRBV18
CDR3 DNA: TGTGCCAGCTCCCAAACCCTCATGGACACCTACACTGAAGCTTTCTTT
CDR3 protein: CASSQTLMDTYTEAFF

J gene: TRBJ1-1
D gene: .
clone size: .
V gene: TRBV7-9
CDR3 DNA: TGTGCCAGCAGCTTAGTCCTATGGGGTGAAGCTTTCTTT
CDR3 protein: CASSLVLWGEAFF

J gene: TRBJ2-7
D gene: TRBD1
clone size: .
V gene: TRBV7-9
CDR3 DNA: TGTGCCAGCAGCTCGATCCACCGGGACAGGGGTCACGAGCAGTACTTC
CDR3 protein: CASSSIHRDRGHEQYF

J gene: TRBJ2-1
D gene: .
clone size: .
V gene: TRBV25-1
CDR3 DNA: TGTGCCAGCAGTGAATATATAGGGGGGACTGCCTACAATGAGCAGTTCTTC
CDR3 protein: CASSEYIGGTAYNEQFF

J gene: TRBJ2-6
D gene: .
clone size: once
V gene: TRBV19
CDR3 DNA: TGTGCCAGTAGACAGGGTGGGAGCTCTGGGGCCAACGTCCTGACTTTC
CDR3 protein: CASRQGGSSGANVLTF

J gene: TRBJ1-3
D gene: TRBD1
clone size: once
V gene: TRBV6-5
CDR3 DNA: TGTGCCAGCAGTTACCTCGACAGGGAGTTAGGAAACACCATATATTTT
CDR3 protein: CASSYLDRELGNTIYF

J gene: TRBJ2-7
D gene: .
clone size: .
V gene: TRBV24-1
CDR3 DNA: TGTGCCACCAGTGATTTGGCTGGGGAGCAGTACTTC
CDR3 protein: CATSDLAGEQYF

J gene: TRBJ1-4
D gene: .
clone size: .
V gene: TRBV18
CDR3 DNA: TGTGCCAGTACGCGAGGGTTTGATGAAAAACTGTTTTTT
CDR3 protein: CASTRGFDEKLFF

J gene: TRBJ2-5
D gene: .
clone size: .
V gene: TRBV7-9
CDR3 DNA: TGTGCCAGCAGCTTAACAGGCAGAGAAGAGACCCAGTACTTC
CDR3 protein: CASSLTGREETQYF